The rows below give T cell receptor beta chains drawn from one sample of a study of blood T cell repertoires in COVID-19. Assay: immunoSEQ multiplex PCR; the TCRdb copy retains only in-frame clones and omits some. The table has roughly 150,000 clones, roughly 91% seen once. The sequencing sample was made of peripheral blood. All receptors derive from a man aged 50-59 years who had recovered from COVID-19. CDR3s include the opening cysteine and the closing phenylalanine or tryptophan. D genes are given only for firm matches. Rows may omit the clone size; those that give it use once, few, many or a size class.

clone size: NA; J gene: TRBJ2-5; V gene: TRBV10-3; D gene: NA; CDR3 protein: CAISGGGGVQETQYF; CDR3 DNA: TGTGCCATCAGTGGAGGTGGGGGCGTCCAAGAGACCCAGTACTTC
clone size: NA; J gene: TRBJ2-7; V gene: TRBV5-1; D gene: TRBD2; CDR3 protein: CASSSEAGGPGYEQYF; CDR3 DNA: TGCGCCAGCAGCTCCGAAGCGGGAGGGCCTGGTTACGAGCAGTACTTC
clone size: NA; J gene: TRBJ2-7; V gene: TRBV6-4; D gene: TRBD1; CDR3 protein: CASSGGRGHCEQYF; CDR3 DNA: TGTGCCAGCAGTGGAGGCAGGGGGCATTGTGAGCAGTACTTC
clone size: NA; J gene: TRBJ1-5; V gene: TRBV20-1; D gene: TRBD1; CDR3 protein: CSASIGGDRRQPQHF; CDR3 DNA: TGCAGTGCTAGTATTGGCGGGGACAGGAGGCAGCCCCAGCATTTT
clone size: NA; J gene: TRBJ2-1; V gene: TRBV18; D gene: TRBD1; CDR3 protein: CASSSSMGQGLNEQFF; CDR3 DNA: TGTGCCAGCTCATCATCAATGGGACAGGGGCTTAATGAGCAGTTCTTC
clone size: NA; J gene: TRBJ2-7; V gene: TRBV4-3; D gene: NA; CDR3 protein: CASSQDWTPSYEQYF; CDR3 DNA: TGCGCCAGCAGCCAAGACTGGACTCCCTCCTACGAGCAGTACTTC
clone size: NA; J gene: TRBJ2-7; V gene: TRBV6-5; D gene: NA; CDR3 protein: CASGHQAYEQYF; CDR3 DNA: TGTGCCAGCGGACACCAGGCCTACGAGCAGTACTTC
clone size: NA; J gene: TRBJ2-2; V gene: TRBV5-6; D gene: TRBD2; CDR3 protein: CASSPLAANTGELFF; CDR3 DNA: TGTGCCAGCAGCCCCCTAGCGGCAAACACCGGGGAGCTGTTTTTT
clone size: NA; J gene: TRBJ2-7; V gene: TRBV19; D gene: NA; CDR3 protein: CASSTHGPEAGAYEQYF; CDR3 DNA: TGTGCCAGTAGTACCCATGGCCCCGAGGCCGGGGCCTACGAGCAGTACTTC
clone size: NA; J gene: TRBJ2-1; V gene: TRBV7-3; D gene: TRBD2; CDR3 protein: CASSSSGSTYNEQFF; CDR3 DNA: TGTGCCAGCAGTTCCAGCGGGAGTACCTACAATGAGCAGTTCTTC
clone size: NA; J gene: TRBJ2-3; V gene: TRBV13; D gene: NA; CDR3 protein: CASSLGSSTGTQYF; CDR3 DNA: TGTGCCAGCAGCTTAGGATCCTCTACAGGTACGCAGTATTTT
clone size: once; J gene: TRBJ2-2; V gene: TRBV30; D gene: TRBD2; CDR3 protein: CAWGLAGGGGTGELFF; CDR3 DNA: TGTGCCTGGGGACTAGCGGGGGGGGGCGGGACCGGGGAGCTGTTTTTT
clone size: NA; J gene: TRBJ1-1; V gene: TRBV10-3; D gene: NA; CDR3 protein: CAISDGVAAFF; CDR3 DNA: TGTGCCATCAGTGACGGGGTAGCAGCTTTCTTT
clone size: NA; J gene: TRBJ1-1; V gene: TRBV21-1; D gene: NA; CDR3 protein: CASSKFHRVCVNTEAFF; CDR3 DNA: TGTGCCAGCAGCAAATTTCACAGGGTGTGCGTGAACACTGAAGCTTTCTTT
clone size: NA; J gene: TRBJ2-5; V gene: TRBV11-2; D gene: TRBD2; CDR3 protein: CASSLRGAGGRETQYF; CDR3 DNA: TGTGCCAGCAGCTTACGAGGAGCGGGGGGGCGAGAGACCCAGTACTTC
clone size: NA; J gene: TRBJ1-2; V gene: TRBV13; D gene: NA; CDR3 protein: CASSLGAFYGYTF; CDR3 DNA: TGTGCCAGCAGCTTAGGGGCCTTCTATGGCTACACCTTC
clone size: NA; J gene: TRBJ2-3; V gene: TRBV7-8; D gene: TRBD2; CDR3 protein: CASSSNPSGATDTQYF; CDR3 DNA: TGTGCCAGCAGCTCGAATCCTAGCGGAGCCACAGATACGCAGTATTTT
clone size: NA; J gene: TRBJ2-7; V gene: TRBV27; D gene: TRBD1; CDR3 protein: CASRFGQGVIYEQYF; CDR3 DNA: TGTGCCAGCAGGTTTGGACAGGGGGTTATCTACGAGCAGTACTTC
clone size: NA; J gene: TRBJ1-1; V gene: TRBV24-1; D gene: NA; CDR3 protein: CATSDDIEGTEAFF; CDR3 DNA: TGTGCCACCAGTGATGACATAGAAGGAACTGAAGCTTTCTTT
clone size: NA; J gene: TRBJ2-7; V gene: TRBV6-2/TRBV6-3; D gene: TRBD2; CDR3 protein: CASSPFGTTYEQYF; CDR3 DNA: TGTGCCAGCAGTCCCTTCGGGACTACCTACGAGCAGTACTTC
clone size: NA; J gene: TRBJ2-7; V gene: TRBV7-2; D gene: TRBD2; CDR3 protein: CASSLGRTSVSSYEQYF; CDR3 DNA: TGTGCCAGCAGCTTAGGCCGGACTAGCGTTAGCTCCTACGAGCAGTACTTC
clone size: NA; J gene: TRBJ2-5; V gene: TRBV18; D gene: TRBD1; CDR3 protein: CASSILDRDRDQETQYF; CDR3 DNA: TGTGCCAGCTCAATTCTCGACCGGGACAGGGACCAAGAGACCCAGTACTTC
clone size: NA; J gene: TRBJ2-7; V gene: TRBV7-2; D gene: TRBD1; CDR3 protein: CASSLLGQGNYEQYF; CDR3 DNA: TGTGCCAGCAGCTTATTAGGACAGGGAAACTACGAGCAGTACTTC
clone size: NA; J gene: TRBJ2-3; V gene: TRBV9; D gene: NA; CDR3 protein: CASSVAPDRTGTQYF; CDR3 DNA: TGTGCCAGCAGCGTAGCCCCCGACAGGACGGGTACGCAGTATTTT
clone size: NA; J gene: TRBJ1-2; V gene: TRBV4-1; D gene: TRBD1; CDR3 protein: CASSRIGDRGLNGYTF; CDR3 DNA: TGCGCCAGCAGCCGAATAGGGGACAGGGGGCTAAATGGCTACACCTTC
clone size: NA; J gene: TRBJ2-4; V gene: TRBV19; D gene: TRBD1; CDR3 protein: CASSITGGSGIQYF; CDR3 DNA: TGTGCCAGTAGTATAACAGGGGGGTCTGGCATTCAGTACTTC
clone size: NA; J gene: TRBJ2-7; V gene: TRBV5-6; D gene: TRBD1; CDR3 protein: CASSGTGGPSYEQYF; CDR3 DNA: TGTGCCAGCAGCGGAACAGGGGGCCCCTCCTACGAGCAGTACTTC
clone size: NA; J gene: TRBJ1-1; V gene: TRBV5-1; D gene: NA; CDR3 protein: CASSLTLNGEAFF; CDR3 DNA: TGCGCCAGCAGCTTGACTCTTAACGGTGAAGCTTTCTTT
clone size: NA; J gene: TRBJ1-6; V gene: TRBV21-1; D gene: NA; CDR3 protein: CASSKEGDREIHNSPLHF; CDR3 DNA: TGTGCCAGCAGCAAAGAGGGGGACAGGGAGATACATAATTCACCCCTCCACTTT
clone size: once; J gene: TRBJ2-1; V gene: TRBV7-9; D gene: NA; CDR3 protein: CASSFRLGPSYNEQFF; CDR3 DNA: TGTGCCAGCAGCTTTCGACTGGGGCCCTCCTACAATGAGCAGTTCTTC
clone size: NA; J gene: TRBJ2-2; V gene: TRBV2; D gene: TRBD1; CDR3 protein: CASSVGTGASGVNTGELFF; CDR3 DNA: TGTGCCAGCAGTGTCGGGACAGGGGCCTCCGGGGTGAACACCGGGGAGCTGTTTTTT
clone size: NA; J gene: TRBJ2-5; V gene: TRBV5-1; D gene: TRBD2; CDR3 protein: CASSPPGREETQYF; CDR3 DNA: TGCGCCAGCAGCCCTCCAGGGAGGGAGGAGACCCAGTACTTC
clone size: few; J gene: TRBJ1-1; V gene: TRBV19; D gene: TRBD1; CDR3 protein: CASSPTRDSSEAFF; CDR3 DNA: TGTGCCAGTAGCCCTACTAGGGACAGCTCTGAAGCTTTCTTT
clone size: NA; J gene: TRBJ2-7; V gene: TRBV7-2; D gene: NA; CDR3 protein: CASSLGSIDYEQYF; CDR3 DNA: TGTGCCAGCAGCTTAGGCTCCATAGACTACGAGCAGTACTTC
clone size: NA; J gene: TRBJ2-3; V gene: TRBV7-2; D gene: TRBD2; CDR3 protein: CASSPGRSGSRTSTDTQYF; CDR3 DNA: TGTGCCAGCAGCCCCGGGCGGAGCGGGAGTCGTACTAGCACAGATACGCAGTATTTT
clone size: once; J gene: TRBJ1-2; V gene: TRBV7-9; D gene: NA; CDR3 protein: CASRPDRAGPNYGYTF; CDR3 DNA: TGTGCCAGCAGGCCAGATAGGGCAGGGCCTAACTATGGCTACACCTTC
clone size: NA; J gene: TRBJ2-7; V gene: TRBV12-3/TRBV12-4; D gene: NA; CDR3 protein: CASSFGGPTKQYF; CDR3 DNA: TGTGCCAGCAGTTTCGGGGGACCTACGAAGCAGTACTTC
clone size: NA; J gene: TRBJ2-7; V gene: TRBV12-3/TRBV12-4; D gene: TRBD1; CDR3 protein: CASSFQGAYEQYF; CDR3 DNA: TGTGCCAGCAGTTTTCAGGGGGCCTACGAGCAGTACTTC
clone size: NA; J gene: TRBJ1-2; V gene: TRBV9; D gene: NA; CDR3 protein: CASSRDIAHGYTF; CDR3 DNA: TGTGCCAGCAGCCGGGATATTGCGCATGGCTACACCTTC
clone size: NA; J gene: TRBJ1-6; V gene: TRBV5-1; D gene: TRBD1; CDR3 protein: CASSLGRTGNSPLHF; CDR3 DNA: TGCGCCAGCAGCTTGGGAAGGACAGGGAATTCACCCCTCCACTTT
clone size: NA; J gene: TRBJ1-5; V gene: TRBV9; D gene: NA; CDR3 protein: CASSSTGNQPQHF; CDR3 DNA: TGTGCCAGCAGTAGTACGGGCAATCAGCCCCAGCATTTT
clone size: NA; J gene: TRBJ2-7; V gene: TRBV19; D gene: TRBD1; CDR3 protein: CASSMRTGTGGYEQYF; CDR3 DNA: TGTGCCAGTAGTATGAGAACCGGGACAGGGGGGTACGAGCAGTACTTC
clone size: once; J gene: TRBJ2-3; V gene: TRBV24-1; D gene: TRBD2; CDR3 protein: CATSDFTSGYDTQYF; CDR3 DNA: TGTGCCACCAGTGATTTCACTAGCGGGTACGATACGCAGTATTTT
clone size: NA; J gene: TRBJ1-1; V gene: TRBV6-5; D gene: NA; CDR3 protein: CASSYGQNTEAFF; CDR3 DNA: TGTGCCAGCAGTTACGGCCAGAACACTGAAGCTTTCTTT
clone size: NA; J gene: TRBJ1-6; V gene: TRBV2; D gene: NA; CDR3 protein: CASLKDQGRNSPLHF; CDR3 DNA: TGTGCCAGCCTGAAAGATCAGGGAAGGAATTCACCCCTCCACTTT
clone size: NA; J gene: TRBJ1-5; V gene: TRBV5-6; D gene: NA; CDR3 protein: CASSLFSGSNQPQHF; CDR3 DNA: TGTGCCAGCAGCTTGTTTAGCGGCAGCAATCAGCCCCAGCATTTT
clone size: NA; J gene: TRBJ2-3; V gene: TRBV12-5; D gene: NA; CDR3 protein: CASGLPFGASTDTQYF; CDR3 DNA: TGTGCTAGTGGTCTCCCCTTTGGGGCGAGCACAGATACGCAGTATTTT
clone size: NA; J gene: TRBJ1-5; V gene: TRBV19; D gene: TRBD1; CDR3 protein: CASSTVGTANQPQHF; CDR3 DNA: TGTGCCAGTAGTACGGTGGGGACAGCGAATCAGCCCCAGCATTTT
clone size: NA; J gene: TRBJ1-2; V gene: TRBV24-1; D gene: TRBD1; CDR3 protein: CATSEPTGFYGYTF; CDR3 DNA: TGTGCCACCAGTGAACCGACAGGGTTCTATGGCTACACCTTC
clone size: NA; J gene: TRBJ2-7; V gene: TRBV6-2/TRBV6-3; D gene: NA; CDR3 protein: CASSVDSTSYEQYF; CDR3 DNA: TGTGCCAGCAGTGTGGACAGTACTTCCTACGAGCAGTACTTC
clone size: NA; J gene: TRBJ2-5; V gene: TRBV19; D gene: TRBD2; CDR3 protein: CASTAGRGETQYF; CDR3 DNA: TGTGCCAGTACAGCGGGGCGCGGGGAGACCCAGTACTTC
clone size: NA; J gene: TRBJ2-1; V gene: TRBV11-1; D gene: TRBD2; CDR3 protein: CASSFTLAGGRNEQFF; CDR3 DNA: TGTGCCAGCAGCTTTACACTAGCGGGAGGGCGAAATGAGCAGTTCTTC